This entry concerns a single T cell receptor beta chain. V lost 0 bases and J 8 bases, leaving 14 bases between the germline ends. This CDR3 region has 14 residues. Germline CDR1 is SGHRS and CDR2 is YFSETQ. The data derive from a study of blood T cell repertoires in COVID-19. Whole-study context: Sites across the United States, Italy and Spain contributed samples from acute and convalescent COVID-19. PBMCs, B-cell-depleted T cells, or T cells were the source of the cDNA or gDNA that made up the material.

The data were produced by immunoSEQ multiplex PCR, yet TCRdb's version contains in-frame clones alone and is incomplete. The data show 250,000 to 350,000 clones, about 81% seen once. Seattle patient enrollment occurred during active infection, with longitudinal follow-up thereafter. This TCR came from a human donor with COVID-19, enrolled during active disease. The donor label of this sample is uncertain. Sequencing was performed on peripheral blood. The rearrangement links TRBV5-1 to TRBJ1-1; no firm D call. The CDR3 protein is CASSLDSGSQEAFF. The CDR3 bases are TGCGCCAGCAGCTTGGATAGTGGGAGTCAAGAAGCTTTCTTT.